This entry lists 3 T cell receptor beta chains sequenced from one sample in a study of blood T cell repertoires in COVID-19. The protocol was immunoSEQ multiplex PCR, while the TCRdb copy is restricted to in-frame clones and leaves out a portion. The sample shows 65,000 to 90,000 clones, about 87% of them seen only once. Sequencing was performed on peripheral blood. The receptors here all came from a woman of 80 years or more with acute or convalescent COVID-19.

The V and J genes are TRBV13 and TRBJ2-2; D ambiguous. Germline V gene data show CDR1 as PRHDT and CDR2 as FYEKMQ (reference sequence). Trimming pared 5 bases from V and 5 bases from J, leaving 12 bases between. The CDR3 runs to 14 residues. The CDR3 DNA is TGTGCCAGCAGCCGTAGAGGAGAAACCGGGGAGCTGTTTTTT. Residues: CASSRRGETGELFF.

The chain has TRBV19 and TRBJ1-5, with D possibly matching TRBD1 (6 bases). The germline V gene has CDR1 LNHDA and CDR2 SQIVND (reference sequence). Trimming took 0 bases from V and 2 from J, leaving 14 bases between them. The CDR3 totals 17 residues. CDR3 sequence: CASSIDRGRMRNQPQHF. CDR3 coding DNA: TGTGCCAGTAGTATAGACAGGGGACGGATGCGCAATCAGCCCCAGCATTTT.

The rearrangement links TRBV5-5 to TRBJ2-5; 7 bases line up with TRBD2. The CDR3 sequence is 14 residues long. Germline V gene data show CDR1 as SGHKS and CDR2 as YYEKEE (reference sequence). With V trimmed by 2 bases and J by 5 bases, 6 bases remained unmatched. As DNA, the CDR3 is TGTGCCAGCAGCTTTATGGGGGAGGGGGAGACCCAGTACTTC. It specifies CASSFMGEGETQYF.